Here is one T cell receptor (beta chain) with its context. Its antigen specificity is not known. The record has no base qualities; no much larger clone is one base away. TCRbeta CDR3 regions were amplified from genomic DNA by means of the immunoSEQ Assay, a bias-controlled multiplex PCR. Under the source paper's analysis protocol: Nucleated cell counts per sample were estimated from amplification of reference gene primers within the assay. Sequence reads were collapsed and filtered to measure the absolute abundance of every unique TCRbeta CDR3 rearrangement. Productive Simpson clonality was computed per sample as the square root of Simpson's diversity index over productive rearrangements. TCRdb stores this immuneACCESS table with in-frame sequences only. Part of the clones is absent; in the studies checked, under half of the shortfall reflects unresolved V genes, and no reason is known for the rest. V and J calls and clone size follow that table, whereas D and trimming were derived from the DNA. The sample includes about 180,000 clones, with 75% to 85% observed a single time. More than 7% of the sample belongs to the ten largest clones.

This sample is part of a study of blood T cell repertoires in COVID-19 (dated by TCRdb to about 2020). A note on the overall study: Samples covering the acute and convalescent phases of COVID-19 were provided by collaborators in the United States, Italy and Spain. The material from the prospective study consisted of cDNA or gDNA derived from T cells, B-cell-depleted T cells, or PBMCs. The dataset comprised deeply sampled blood TCRbeta repertoires from subjects exposed to, actively infected with, or recovered from COVID-19. The repertoires were made available in a free public database intended to serve as a resource for research on the immune response to SARS-CoV-2. The samples were drawn from the first 160 participants of the ongoing ImmuneRACE study and from 1,254 subjects provided by 6 global collaborators. Sample metadata almost always included a de-identified subject ID, COVID-19 status, age in years and sex. HLA class I and class II types, where available, came from metadata supplied by the sample provider rather than from assay-based typing. Overall study results and their limits: How much clinical and demographic metadata was included differed by source and by participant, and the metadata was provided uncurated.

V and J are trimmed by 2 bases and 2 bases, and the gene matches miss 9 bases of the junction. Including cysteine and phenylalanine, the CDR3 has 18 amino acids. Only the CDR3 DNA stays, 54 bases, in frame from base 1. As encoded in the germline V gene, CDR1 is MDHEN while CDR2 is SYDVKM. One collaborating source in Seattle enrolled patients while the patients were actively infected and followed the patients over time throughout the course of disease. Each collaborating institution followed its own protocols to collect whole blood in K2EDTA tubes. For TCRbeta analysis, collaborator samples were shipped as frozen whole blood, as isolated PBMCs, or as DNA extracted from either sample type.

The sequence joins TRBV28 to TRBJ1-5; TRBD1 fits 10 bases in the junction. The source of this sequence is a woman aged 60-70 years with COVID-19, enrolled during active disease. Input material: peripheral blood. The CDR3 region has the sequence CASSLLPVGQGGNQPQHF. The nucleotides read TGTGCCAGCAGTTTACTCCCCGTCGGACAGGGGGGCAATCAGCCCCAGCATTTT.